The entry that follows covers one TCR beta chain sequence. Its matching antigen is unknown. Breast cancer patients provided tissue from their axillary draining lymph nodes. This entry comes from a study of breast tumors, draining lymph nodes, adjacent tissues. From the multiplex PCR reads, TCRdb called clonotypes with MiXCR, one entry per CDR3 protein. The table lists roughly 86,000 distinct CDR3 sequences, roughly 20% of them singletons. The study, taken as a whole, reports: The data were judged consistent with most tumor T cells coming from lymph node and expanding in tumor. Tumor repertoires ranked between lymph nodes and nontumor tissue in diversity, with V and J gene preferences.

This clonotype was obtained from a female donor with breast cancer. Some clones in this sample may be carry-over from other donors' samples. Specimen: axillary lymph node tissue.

CDR3 protein: CASSLLQSSGVSEKLFF. DNA of the CDR3: TGTGCCAGCAGTTTACTCCAGTCTTCGGGGGTTAGTGAAAAACTGTTTTTT. The chain carries TRBV28 and TRBJ1-4; TRBD1 might be the D (5 bases). CDR3 size: 17 residues. Trimming removed 2 bases at V and 7 bases at J, with 20 bases between. The germline V gene has CDR1 MDHEN and CDR2 SYDVKM.